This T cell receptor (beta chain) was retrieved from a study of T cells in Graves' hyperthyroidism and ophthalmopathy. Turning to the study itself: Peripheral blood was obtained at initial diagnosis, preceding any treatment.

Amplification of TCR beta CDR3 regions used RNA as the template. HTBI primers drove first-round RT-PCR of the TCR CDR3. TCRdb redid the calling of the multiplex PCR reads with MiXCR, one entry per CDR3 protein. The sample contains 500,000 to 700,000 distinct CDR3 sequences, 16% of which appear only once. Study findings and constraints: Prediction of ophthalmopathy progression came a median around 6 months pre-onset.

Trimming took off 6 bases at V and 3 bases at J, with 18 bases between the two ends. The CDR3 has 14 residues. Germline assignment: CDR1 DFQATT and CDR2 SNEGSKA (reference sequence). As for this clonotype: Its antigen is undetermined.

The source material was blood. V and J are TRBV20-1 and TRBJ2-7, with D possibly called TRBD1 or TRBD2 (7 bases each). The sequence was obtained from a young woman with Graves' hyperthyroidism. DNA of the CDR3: TGCAGTGCCCCGGGGAGGGGGCTCCACTACGAGCAGTACTTC. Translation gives CSAPGRGLHYEQYF.